This T cell receptor (beta chain) was sequenced during a study of cytomegalovirus exposure and HLA in healthy donors. Study-wide context: Early released data comprised 80 million to 100 million unique TCRs from HLA-typed donors.

The study ran its PCR with 60 Vbeta and 13 Jbeta primers. Data came from immunoSEQ multiplex PCR; TCRdb stores just in-frame clones and leaves some out. The table lists fewer than 250,000 clones, around 83% of them singletons. Study outcomes and limitations: About 90% or about 30% of the time was how often most TCR beta V segments were productive, according to an earlier analysis. Associated with cytomegalovirus, according to the listing, were around 170 TCR beta chains. Trimming of TCR beta V- and J-genes showed a link, identified in a later analysis, to a missense DCLRE1C variant.

Germline loops: CDR1 DFQATT, CDR2 SNEGSKA (reference sequence). The V and J ends lost 7 bases and 0 bases respectively, with 6 bases between them. This CDR3 has 11 amino acids. As regards this clone: What it recognizes is unknown.

This receptor was identified in a woman in her forties or fifties in good health and CMV-seropositive. This chain connects TRBV20-1 to TRBJ1-1; a possible D gene is TRBD1 (5 bases). Sequenced sample: PBMCs. CDR3: CSVGLNTEAFF. CDR3 sequence (DNA): TGCAGTGTGGGGCTGAACACTGAAGCTTTCTTT.